This TCR beta chain was identified during a study of T cell repertoires in cytomegalovirus infection. Study at large: Indications came from public TCR beta signatures; they pointed to CMV infection and to a matching HLA type. The study, taken as a whole, reports: The ex vivo response showed dominance by HLA-C-restricted CMV-specific TCR beta clonotypes.

TCRdb redid the calling of the reads with MiXCR, one entry per CDR3 protein. This table has 250,000 to 350,000 distinct CDR3 sequences, 25% appearing once. As for this clonotype: Its antigen is undetermined.

The source is a human donor in good health (CMV status not recorded). Some clones in this sample may be carry-over from other donors' samples. The sequencing input was PBMCs.

CDR3 coding DNA: TGTGCCAGCAGTTACTCGGGGGTTAGAAGCAATCAGCCCCAGCATTTT. Amino acids: CASSYSGVRSNQPQHF. V and J are TRBV6-2 or TRBV6-3 and TRBJ1-5; a weak D match, TRBD1 (5 bases). V lost 0 bases and J 1 base, leaving 10 bases between the germline ends. The V gene's germline CDR1 is MNHEY and CDR2 SVGEGT. The CDR3 is made up of 16 amino acids.